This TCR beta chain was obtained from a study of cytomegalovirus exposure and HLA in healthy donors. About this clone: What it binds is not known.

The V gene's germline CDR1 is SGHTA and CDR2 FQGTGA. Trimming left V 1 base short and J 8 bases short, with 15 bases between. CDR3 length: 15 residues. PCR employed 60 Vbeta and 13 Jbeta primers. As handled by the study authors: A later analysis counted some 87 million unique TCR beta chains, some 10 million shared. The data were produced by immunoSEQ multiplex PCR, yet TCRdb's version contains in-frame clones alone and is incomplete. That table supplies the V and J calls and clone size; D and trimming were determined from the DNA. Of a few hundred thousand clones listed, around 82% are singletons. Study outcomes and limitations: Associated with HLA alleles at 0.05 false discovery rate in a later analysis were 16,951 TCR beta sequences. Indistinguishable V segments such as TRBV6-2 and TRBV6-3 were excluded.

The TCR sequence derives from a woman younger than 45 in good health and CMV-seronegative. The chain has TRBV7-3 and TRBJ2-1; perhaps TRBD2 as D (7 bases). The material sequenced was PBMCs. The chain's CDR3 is CASSLILGGRDEQFF. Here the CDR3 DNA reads TGTGCCAGCAGCTTAATTTTGGGGGGGCGTGATGAGCAGTTCTTC. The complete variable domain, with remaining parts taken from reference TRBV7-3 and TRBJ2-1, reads GAGVSQTPSNKVTEKGKYVELRCDPISGHTALYWYRQSLGQGPEFLIYFQGTGAADDSGLPNDRFFAVRPEGSVSTLKIQRTERGDSAVYLCASSLILGGRDEQFFGPGTRLTVL.